This is a list of T cell receptor beta chains from one sample in a study of blood T cell repertoires in COVID-19. Profiled with immunoSEQ multiplex PCR; TCRdb holds only in-frame clones, not every one. The sample consists of around 150,000 clones, roughly 90% of them appearing once. Source material: peripheral blood. The receptors stem from a woman aged 55-69 years who had recovered from COVID-19. Each CDR3 is given with its conserved first and last residue. D genes are given only for firm matches. A row's size may be missing; if present it is once, few, many or a size class.

d_call	cdr3_length	clone_size	v_call	j_call	cdr3_nt	cdr3_aa
-	16	-	TRBV5-4	TRBJ2-5	TGTGCCAGCAGCTTGGAGGGTCAGGGGCTCCAAGAGACCCAGTACTTC	CASSLEGQGLQETQYF
TRBD1	16	-	TRBV4-1	TRBJ2-7	TGCGCCAGCAGCCGGCGTCCCGGGACAGAGGGCTACGAGCAGTACTTC	CASSRRPGTEGYEQYF
-	13	few	TRBV7-9	TRBJ2-1	TGTGCCAGCAACCAGATACTAGTGGGTGAGCAGTTCTTC	CASNQILVGEQFF
TRBD1	14	-	TRBV6-5	TRBJ1-6	TGTGCCAGCCGAGGGGGACAGGGTGGTTCACCCCTCCACTTT	CASRGGQGGSPLHF
-	15	-	TRBV7-2	TRBJ2-5	TGTGCCAGCAGCTCACTAGCAGTGGAGCTAGAGACCCAGTACTTC	CASSSLAVELETQYF
TRBD1	15	-	TRBV3-1/TRBV3-2	TRBJ2-3	TGTGCCAGCAGCCTCCGGACAGGGTCACCGAATACGCAGTATTTT	CASSLRTGSPNTQYF
TRBD1	15	-	TRBV6-5	TRBJ1-2	TGTGCCAGCAGTCGACAGGGAATAAAGAGCTATGGCTACACCTTC	CASSRQGIKSYGYTF
-	15	once	TRBV2	TRBJ1-4	TGTGCCAGCAGTGACCTGCGGAGCCCAAATGAAAAACTGTTTTTT	CASSDLRSPNEKLFF
TRBD1	15	once	TRBV7-2	TRBJ1-1	TGTGCCAGCAGCACACGGACAGGGAGGAACACTGAAGCTTTCTTT	CASSTRTGRNTEAFF
-	13	-	TRBV11-1	TRBJ1-4	TGTGCCAGCAGCGACTGGGGAGAAGAAAAACTGTTTTTT	CASSDWGEEKLFF
TRBD1	14	-	TRBV6-5	TRBJ1-1	TGTGCCAGCAGCTACGGACAGGGAGGCACTGAAGCTTTCTTT	CASSYGQGGTEAFF
TRBD1	15	-	TRBV5-1	TRBJ1-4	TGCGCCAGCAGCTTGGTGGGGACAGGGGTGGAAAAACTGTTTTTT	CASSLVGTGVEKLFF
-	14	-	TRBV11-3	TRBJ2-5	TGTGCCAGCAGCTTAGGGGGCAGCGAAGAGACCCAGTACTTC	CASSLGGSEETQYF
-	12	-	TRBV7-9	TRBJ2-7	TGTGCCAGCAGCTTCGGGATCGGCGAGCAGTACTTC	CASSFGIGEQYF
-	15	-	TRBV14	TRBJ2-3	TGTGCCAGCAGCCAAGAGGCAGGGCGCACAGATACGCAGTATTTT	CASSQEAGRTDTQYF
TRBD1	14	-	TRBV7-9	TRBJ1-3	TGTGCCAGCAGCTTAGAACAGGGGGCGAACACCATATATTTT	CASSLEQGANTIYF
-	12	-	TRBV28	TRBJ1-1	TGTGCCAGCAGTTCCAGATACACTGAAGCTTTCTTT	CASSSRYTEAFF
-	13	-	TRBV5-4	TRBJ2-3	TGTGCCAGCAGCTTGGACAGAGCAGATACGCAGTATTTT	CASSLDRADTQYF
TRBD1	16	once	TRBV28	TRBJ1-4	TGTGCCAGCAGTGTAGGGCGCACAGGGGGCTATGAAAAACTGTTTTTT	CASSVGRTGGYEKLFF
TRBD2	15	-	TRBV7-3	TRBJ2-2	TGTGCCAGCAGCCCGGGACTAGCTAACACCGGGGAGCTGTTTTTT	CASSPGLANTGELFF
-	14	-	TRBV2	TRBJ1-4	TGTGCCAGTAACAACCGGAGGGGTAATGAAAAACTGTTTTTT	CASNNRRGNEKLFF
TRBD1	13	once	TRBV28	TRBJ2-7	TGTGCCATTGCGACAGGGGGGGCCTACGAGCAGTACTTC	CAIATGGAYEQYF
TRBD2	17	-	TRBV6-2/TRBV6-3	TRBJ2-3	TGTGCCAGCAGTTACTCCCGACTAGCGGGGGGCACAGATACGCAGTATTTT	CASSYSRLAGGTDTQYF
TRBD1	14	-	TRBV2	TRBJ2-7	TGTGCCAGCAGTGCAGGGACAGGGGAATACGAGCAGTACTTC	CASSAGTGEYEQYF
-	16	-	TRBV4-2	TRBJ2-5	TGTGCCAGCAGCCAAGGAGCGGCGGGGTCCCGGGAGACCCAGTACTTC	CASSQGAAGSRETQYF
-	15	once	TRBV4-1	TRBJ1-3	TGCGCCAGCAGCCGGCAGGGGATCTCTGGAAACACCATATATTTT	CASSRQGISGNTIYF
TRBD2	14	-	TRBV5-1	TRBJ2-3	TGCGCCAGCAGCCTAACCGGGACTAGCTTCACGCAGTATTTT	CASSLTGTSFTQYF
-	17	few	TRBV4-3	TRBJ2-1	TGCGCCAGCAGCCAAGAATTCCGGGTGAGCTCCTACAATGAGCAGTTCTTC	CASSQEFRVSSYNEQFF
-	15	-	TRBV7-8	TRBJ2-3	TGTGCCAGCAGGACGGTGGGGGGTAGCACAGATACGCAGTATTTT	CASRTVGGSTDTQYF
TRBD1	13	-	TRBV27	TRBJ2-5	TGTGCCAGCGGCGGACAGGCACAAGAGACCCAGTACTTC	CASGGQAQETQYF
-	13	-	TRBV5-1	TRBJ1-5	TGCGCCAGCAGCTTAACAGTCAATCAGCCCCAGCATTTT	CASSLTVNQPQHF
TRBD1	13	once	TRBV19	TRBJ1-1	TGTGCCAGTAGTACCCGGGACAGTAGCACGACTTTCTTT	CASSTRDSSTTFF
-	13	-	TRBV12-3/TRBV12-4	TRBJ1-5	TGTGCCAGCAGTTTCCAGGGGAATCAGCCCCAGCATTTT	CASSFQGNQPQHF
TRBD2	19	-	TRBV7-6	TRBJ2-7	TGTGCCAGCAGCTTAAGATCGTGGACGGGCTTAGCGGGAACCTACGAGCAGTACTTC	CASSLRSWTGLAGTYEQYF
-	14	-	TRBV2	TRBJ1-2	TGTGCCAGCAGTGAGGACAGCGAAAACTATGGCTACACCTTC	CASSEDSENYGYTF
TRBD1	15	-	TRBV7-9	TRBJ2-1	TGTGCCAGCAGCTTAAGCGGCAGGGGGCATGATGAGCAGTTCTTC	CASSLSGRGHDEQFF
TRBD1	13	-	TRBV28	TRBJ1-2	TGTGCCAGCAGTTTATCAGGGGGCGTTGGCTACACCTTC	CASSLSGGVGYTF
-	11	few	TRBV29-1	TRBJ1-1	TGCAGCGTTTGGACGGGGGCTGAAGCTTTCTTT	CSVWTGAEAFF
TRBD1	13	-	TRBV28	TRBJ1-2	TGTGCCAGCAGGCCGGGACAGACTAATGGCTACACCTTC	CASRPGQTNGYTF
TRBD2	16	-	TRBV19	TRBJ2-5	TGTGCCAGTAGACCACGACTAGCGGGGGAGCAAGAGACCCAGTACTTC	CASRPRLAGEQETQYF
TRBD1	14	-	TRBV28	TRBJ1-2	TGTGCCAGCAGCCCCGGCGACAGGGACTATGGCTACACCTTC	CASSPGDRDYGYTF
-	15	-	TRBV5-5	TRBJ2-1	TGTGCCAGCAGCAATGATCACGGGACCTACAATGAGCAGTTCTTC	CASSNDHGTYNEQFF
-	15	-	TRBV6-5	TRBJ1-3	TGTGCCAGCTGCGCAGGCCAACGCTCTGGAAACACCATATATTTT	CASCAGQRSGNTIYF